The clone carrying this T cell receptor beta chain was observed a handful of times. With 7 bases clipped from V and 4 bases from J, the junction kept 6 bases outside the gene matches. Germline-derived CDR1 and CDR2 are SQVTM and ANQGSEA. This CDR3 is built from 13 residues. TCRdb independently ran MiXCR on the RT-PCR reads; one entry per CDR3 protein. Among around 700,000 distinct CDR3 sequences listed, 14% were seen once. Sequencing used memory CD4+ T cells from blood. This TCR derives from a female donor in good health, serving as a healthy control. The V gene is TRBV29-1, the J gene TRBJ1-4, with 7 bases that match TRBD1. The CDR3 DNA follows: TGCAGCGCAAAGACAGGGAGTAATGAAAAACTGTTTTTT. Its translation is CSAKTGSNEKLFF. The full variable domain, completed using reference TRBV29-1 and TRBJ1-4, is SAVISQKPSRDICQRGTSLTIQCQVDSQVTMMFWYRQQPGQSLTLIATANQGSEATYESGFVIDKFPISRPNLTFSTLTVSNMSPEDSSIYLCSAKTGSNEKLFFGSGTQLSVL.